This is a list of T cell receptor beta chains from one sample in a study of cytomegalovirus exposure and HLA in healthy donors. Repertoires were generated with immunoSEQ multiplex PCR, while TCRdb's copy carries only in-frame clones and drops some. The sample includes tens of thousands of clones, approximately 61% seen only once; the top ten take 6.5% to 7.5%. Sequenced input: PBMCs. These receptors came from a woman in her forties or fifties in good health and CMV-seropositive. Both conserved end residues are part of each CDR3. Each record gives: D gene, J gene, CDR3 length, clone size, V gene, CDR3 protein, CDR3 DNA. D genes are given only for firm matches. Size is stated for part of the rows, as once, few or many counts, or as a class when the clone is expanded.

>NA|TRBJ1-2|15|NA|TRBV2
CASVPDAPGGYGYTF
TGTGCCAGCGTACCCGACGCCCCGGGGGGCTATGGCTACACCTTC
>TRBD1|TRBJ2-7|15|NA|TRBV19
CASSKPGQGPHEQYF
TGTGCCAGTAGTAAACCGGGACAGGGGCCCCACGAGCAGTACTTC
>NA|TRBJ2-5|14|once|TRBV28
CASSLRPGTLETYF
TGTGCCAGCAGTTTACGTCCCGGGACTCTCGAAACGTACTTC
>NA|TRBJ1-5|16|few|TRBV7-3
CASSLSRGESNQPQHF
TGTGCCAGCAGCTTATCCAGGGGCGAGAGCAATCAGCCCCAGCATTTT
>NA|TRBJ2-3|13|NA|TRBV4-2
CASSRGFGDTQYF
TGTGCCAGCAGCCGAGGATTTGGAGATACGCAGTATTTT
>TRBD1|TRBJ2-3|15|NA|TRBV9
CASSVVGTGEDTQYF
TGTGCCAGCAGCGTAGTTGGGACAGGGGAAGATACGCAGTATTTT
>NA|TRBJ1-2|15|NA|TRBV4-1
CASSQDPAGLYGYTF
TGCGCCAGCAGCCAAGATCCAGCAGGGCTCTATGGCTACACCTTC
>TRBD1|TRBJ2-2|16|NA|TRBV7-8
CASSFTGGRSTGELFF
TGTGCCAGCAGTTTCACAGGGGGCAGGTCCACCGGGGAGCTGTTTTTT
>NA|TRBJ1-2|12|NA|TRBV9
CASSGLRQDYTF
TGTGCCAGCAGCGGACTAAGACAGGACTACACCTTC
>TRBD1|TRBJ1-1|14|NA|TRBV5-1
CASSLEPGGTEAFF
TGCGCCAGCAGCTTGGAGCCAGGGGGCACTGAAGCTTTCTTT
>TRBD1|TRBJ2-1|14|NA|TRBV7-3
CASSPRQGWTEQFF
TGTGCCAGCAGCCCACGACAGGGGTGGACTGAGCAGTTCTTC
>NA|TRBJ2-1|16|few|TRBV4-1
CASSHQDLISYNEQFF
TGCGCCAGCAGCCACCAGGACTTAATCTCCTACAATGAGCAGTTCTTC
>TRBD2|TRBJ2-1|15|few|TRBV5-6
CASSGRLAGVSEQFF
TGTGCCAGCAGCGGGAGACTAGCAGGCGTAAGTGAGCAGTTCTTC
>NA|TRBJ1-5|14|NA|TRBV6-1
CASSSGQLNQPQHF
TGTGCCAGCAGTTCCGGACAGCTTAATCAGCCCCAGCATTTT
>NA|TRBJ1-6|15|few|TRBV7-8
CASSNQGTHNSPLHF
TGTGCCAGCAGCAACCAGGGGACCCATAATTCACCCCTCCACTTT
>TRBD1|TRBJ1-2|13|few|TRBV6-5
CASSWTGGGGYTF
TGTGCCAGCAGTTGGACAGGGGGCGGAGGCTACACCTTC
>NA|TRBJ1-1|14|NA|TRBV15
CATSSFRQDPEAFF
TGTGCCACCAGCAGCTTCCGACAGGATCCTGAAGCTTTCTTT
>TRBD2|TRBJ2-2|16|once|TRBV9
CASSVGASGATGELFF
TGTGCCAGCAGCGTTGGGGCTAGCGGGGCCACCGGGGAGCTGTTTTTT
>NA|TRBJ1-6|14|NA|TRBV10-3
CAISGSQTRSPLHF
TGTGCCATCAGTGGCTCTCAAACACGATCACCCCTCCACTTT
>TRBD2|TRBJ2-5|14|NA|TRBV7-3
CASSSGGGRETQYF
TGTGCCAGCAGCTCCGGGGGGGGAAGGGAGACCCAGTACTTC
>TRBD2|TRBJ2-1|14|NA|TRBV19
CASSGAGGLNEQFF
TGTGCCAGTTCAGGGGCGGGGGGTTTAAATGAGCAGTTCTTC
>NA|TRBJ1-1|13|NA|TRBV30
CAWSSVGNTEAFF
TGTGCCTGGAGTAGTGTCGGGAACACTGAAGCTTTCTTT
>TRBD1|TRBJ2-1|16|NA|TRBV27
CASRTPGTGYYNEQFF
TGTGCCAGCAGAACCCCCGGGACAGGGTACTACAATGAGCAGTTCTTC
>NA|TRBJ1-6|15|few|TRBV6-1
CASSEFKNRESPLHF
TGTGCCAGCAGTGAATTCAAAAACAGGGAGTCACCCCTCCACTTT
>NA|TRBJ1-4|13|NA|TRBV30
CAWKQDLNEKLFF
TGTGCCTGGAAACAGGACCTTAATGAAAAACTGTTTTTT
>TRBD2|TRBJ2-1|15|NA|TRBV7-9
CASSFGTSGGAEQFF
TGTGCCAGCAGCTTTGGGACTAGCGGCGGCGCGGAGCAGTTCTTC
>NA|TRBJ2-3|14|NA|TRBV6-1
CASSVGLGGDTQYF
TGTGCCAGCAGTGTGGGACTGGGGGGAGATACGCAGTATTTT
>NA|TRBJ2-3|16|NA|TRBV6-5
CASSYQGAGGTDTQYF
TGTGCCAGCAGTTACCAAGGGGCCGGCGGCACAGATACGCAGTATTTT
>NA|TRBJ2-5|14|few|TRBV9
CASSVGYEEETQYF
TGTGCCAGCAGCGTAGGTTATGAGGAGGAGACCCAGTACTTC
>NA|TRBJ1-1|11|NA|TRBV2
CASSGQVEAFF
TGTGCCAGCAGTGGACAGGTTGAAGCTTTCTTT
>NA|TRBJ2-7|14|few|TRBV19
CASSPKTDNYEQYF
TGTGCCAGTAGTCCAAAGACAGACAACTACGAGCAGTACTTC
>TRBD1|TRBJ2-2|15|NA|TRBV9
CASSVAGTGAGELFF
TGTGCCAGCAGCGTAGCCGGGACAGGGGCCGGGGAGCTGTTTTTT
>NA|TRBJ2-3|15|NA|TRBV19
CASTDGGARTDTQYF
TGTGCCAGTACCGACGGCGGGGCTAGGACAGATACGCAGTATTTT
>NA|TRBJ2-2|14|few|TRBV19
CASKGQGFAGELFF
TGTGCCAGTAAAGGCCAGGGTTTCGCCGGGGAGCTGTTTTTT
>TRBD1|TRBJ1-6|21|once|TRBV4-1
CASSQDFLGPFWGQYNSPLHF
TGCGCCAGCAGCCAAGATTTTTTGGGCCCATTTTGGGGACAGTACAATTCACCCCTCCACTTT
>NA|TRBJ2-1|13|NA|TRBV5-1
CASSPVVGNEQFF
TGCGCCAGCAGCCCCGTAGTCGGGAATGAGCAGTTCTTC
>TRBD1|TRBJ2-1|16|NA|TRBV13
CASSSVDRGTYNEQFF
TGTGCCAGCAGCTCCGTAGACAGGGGGACCTACAATGAGCAGTTCTTC
>NA|TRBJ2-3|14|NA|TRBV9
CASSVVAGTDTQYF
TGTGCCAGCAGCGTGGTCGCGGGCACAGATACGCAGTATTTT
>NA|TRBJ1-2|16|NA|TRBV28
CASSWSTRELNYGYTF
TGTGCCAGCAGTTGGTCAACCAGGGAACTTAACTATGGCTACACCTTC
>NA|TRBJ1-5|13|few|TRBV7-7
CASSLGPHQPQHF
TGTGCTAGCAGCTTAGGGCCTCATCAGCCCCAGCATTTT
>NA|TRBJ1-2|14|once|TRBV5-6
CASRPGRTFDGYTF
TGTGCCAGCAGGCCTGGACGGACATTTGATGGCTACACCTTC
>TRBD1|TRBJ1-6|15|NA|TRBV5-1
CASSFTGGSNSPLHF
TGCGCCAGCAGCTTTACAGGGGGCTCTAATTCACCCCTCCACTTT
>TRBD2|TRBJ2-5|20|NA|TRBV7-3
CASSSSLRGLAGRCNWTQYF
TGTGCCAGCAGCTCGTCCTTGAGGGGACTAGCGGGGAGGTGTAACTGGACCCAGTACTTC
>NA|TRBJ2-3|17|NA|TRBV11-2
CASSLNSGDLFTDTQYF
TGTGCCAGCAGCTTAAATAGCGGAGACCTATTCACAGATACGCAGTATTTT
>NA|TRBJ2-1|12|NA|TRBV7-2
CASSSDSYEQFF
TGTGCCAGCAGCTCGGACTCCTATGAGCAGTTCTTC
>TRBD1|TRBJ1-5|13|NA|TRBV19
CASRDRVDQPQHF
TGTGCCAGTCGCGACAGGGTTGATCAGCCCCAGCATTTT
>NA|TRBJ1-2|12|NA|TRBV6-5
CASLARDYGYTF
TGTGCCAGCCTTGCCAGGGACTATGGCTACACCTTC
>NA|TRBJ2-1|15|NA|TRBV6-1
CASSVFGSSGNEQFF
TGTGCCAGCAGTGTCTTTGGTTCCAGCGGGAATGAGCAGTTCTTC